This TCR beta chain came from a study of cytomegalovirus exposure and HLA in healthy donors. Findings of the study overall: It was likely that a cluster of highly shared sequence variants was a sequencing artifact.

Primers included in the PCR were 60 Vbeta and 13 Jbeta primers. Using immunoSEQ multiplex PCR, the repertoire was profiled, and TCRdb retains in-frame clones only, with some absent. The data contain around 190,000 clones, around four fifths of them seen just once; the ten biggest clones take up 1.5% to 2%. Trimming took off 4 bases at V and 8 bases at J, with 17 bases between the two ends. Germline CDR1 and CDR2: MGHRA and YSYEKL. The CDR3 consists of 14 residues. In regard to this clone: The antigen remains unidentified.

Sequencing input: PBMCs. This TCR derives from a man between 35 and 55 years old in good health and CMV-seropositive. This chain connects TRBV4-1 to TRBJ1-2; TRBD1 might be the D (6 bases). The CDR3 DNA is TGCGCCAGCAGCCGCCCGACGGACAGTTTCGGCTACACCTTC. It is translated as CASSRPTDSFGYTF.